This TCR beta chain was sequenced in a study of OX40 agonist ivuxolimab in advanced cancers. Findings and caveats of the study: Those patients achieving a partial response at 0.1-3.0 mg/kg showed among the lowest clonal expansion.

This clone was detected once. Its antigen is undetermined. Method: immunoSEQ multiplex PCR; TCRdb's copy keeps in-frame clones and lacks some. There are 70,000 to 95,000 clones in the sample; around 86% occur only once, and approximately 6.2% lies in the top ten. Germline assignment: CDR1 SNHLY and CDR2 FYNNEI. The CDR3 length is 15 residues. Trimming cost V 6 bases and J 0 bases, with 13 bases left between them. The TCR comes from an adult with an advanced solid tumor such as melanoma, head and neck, liver or kidney cancer. The gene calls are TRBV2 and TRBJ2-3; the D is unclear. The sample was CD4+ or CD8+ T cells sorted from blood, taken in a trial of the OX40 agonist ivuxolimab. The CDR3 sequence: CASSSQMPSTDTQYF. The CDR3 nucleotides read TGTGCCAGCAGCTCACAGATGCCTAGCACAGATACGCAGTATTTT. The entire variable domain, with the rest obtained from reference TRBV2 and TRBJ2-3, is as follows: EPEVTQTPSHQVTQMGQEVILRCVPISNHLYFYWYRQILGQKVEFLVSFYNNEISEKSEIFDDQFSVERPDGSNFTLKIRSTKLEDSAMYFCASSSQMPSTDTQYFGPGTRLTVL.